This is a list of T cell receptor beta chains from one sample in a study of T cell responses to AZD1222 COVID-19 vaccine. The data were produced by immunoSEQ multiplex PCR, yet TCRdb's version contains in-frame clones alone and is incomplete. Among some 150,000 clones listed, approximately 88% were seen once. The sequenced sample was peripheral blood, obtained on day 0 of AZD1222 vaccination. The origin of the receptors is an adult in good health. Each CDR3 is given with its conserved first and last residue. Fields, in order: V gene, D gene, clone size, J gene, CDR3 protein, CDR3 DNA. D genes are given only for firm matches. Part of the rows lack a size; the others show once, few, many or a class for expanded clones.

TRBV5-5	TRBD1	-	TRBJ2-3	CASSAADRGNTDTQYF	TGTGCCAGCAGCGCCGCCGACAGGGGGAACACAGATACGCAGTATTTT
TRBV9	-	-	TRBJ1-4	CASSVGDQVGNGKLFF	TGTGCCAGCAGCGTAGGGGATCAGGTTGGGAACGGAAAACTGTTTTTT
TRBV10-3	-	-	TRBJ2-7	CAISEGGAGYEQYF	TGTGCCATCAGTGAGGGGGGGGCCGGCTACGAGCAGTACTTC
TRBV5-6	TRBD1	few	TRBJ1-2	CASSLDRGRRYF	TGTGCCAGCAGCCTGGACAGGGGGCGACGTTACTTC
TRBV12-3/TRBV12-4	-	few	TRBJ2-5	CASSTERETQYF	TGTGCCAGCAGTACTGAGAGGGAGACCCAGTACTTC
TRBV15	TRBD2	-	TRBJ2-1	CATSPGQRGVSGNNEQFF	TGTGCCACCAGCCCTGGACAGCGGGGGGTCAGTGGCAACAATGAGCAGTTCTTC
TRBV2	-	-	TRBJ1-5	CASELESNQPQHF	TGTGCCAGCGAGTTGGAGAGCAATCAGCCCCAGCATTTT
TRBV19	-	-	TRBJ1-2	CASSPQDNYGYTF	TGTGCCAGTAGCCCACAGGATAACTATGGCTACACCTTC
TRBV7-2	-	-	TRBJ1-2	CASSEDRKGSYTF	TGTGCCAGCAGCGAGGACAGAAAAGGAAGCTACACCTTC
TRBV28	TRBD1	-	TRBJ1-1	CASSPPGQGNTEAFF	TGTGCCAGCAGTCCGCCGGGACAGGGGAACACTGAAGCTTTCTTT
TRBV29-1	TRBD1	-	TRBJ1-3	CSVLDRAWAGNTIYF	TGCAGCGTACTGGACAGGGCATGGGCTGGAAACACCATATATTTT
TRBV19	-	-	TRBJ1-5	CASSTQQTGNQPQHF	TGTGCCAGTAGTACTCAGCAGACGGGCAATCAGCCCCAGCATTTT
TRBV7-2	-	-	TRBJ1-5	CASSLSFGQPQHF	TGTGCCAGCAGCTTAAGTTTTGGTCAGCCCCAGCATTTT
TRBV2	TRBD1	-	TRBJ2-7	CASLNRDRASYEQYF	TGTGCCAGTCTTAACCGGGACAGGGCCTCCTACGAGCAGTACTTC
TRBV28	-	-	TRBJ1-2	CASSSGGAEGSAYGYTF	TGTGCCAGCAGTTCGGGGGGCGCTGAGGGTAGTGCCTATGGCTACACCTTC
TRBV13	-	-	TRBJ1-3	CASSLRGWSSGNTIYF	TGTGCCAGCAGCTTAAGGGGATGGAGCTCTGGAAACACCATATATTTT
TRBV6-2/TRBV6-3	-	-	TRBJ1-5	CASSYVAQVFNQPQHF	TGTGCCAGCAGTTATGTGGCACAGGTTTTCAATCAGCCCCAGCATTTT
TRBV5-1	TRBD1	-	TRBJ2-2	CASSGQETTGELFF	TGCGCCAGCAGCGGACAGGAGACAACCGGGGAGCTGTTTTTT
TRBV4-1	-	-	TRBJ1-2	CASSQIGAYGYTF	TGCGCCAGCAGCCAAATTGGCGCCTATGGCTACACCTTC
TRBV29-1	-	-	TRBJ1-2	CSVDRKDNYGYTF	TGCAGCGTTGACAGGAAGGATAACTATGGCTACACCTTC
TRBV10-1	-	-	TRBJ1-1	CASSPAHTEAFF	TGCGCCAGCTCTCCGGCCCACACTGAAGCTTTCTTT
TRBV9	-	-	TRBJ2-2	CASSPFDALNTGELFF	TGTGCCAGCAGCCCTTTCGATGCGCTAAACACCGGGGAGCTGTTTTTT
TRBV6-2/TRBV6-3	-	-	TRBJ2-5	CASSYSGGSETQYF	TGTGCCAGCAGTTACTCAGGTGGATCGGAGACCCAGTACTTC
TRBV5-1	-	-	TRBJ2-7	CASRSSYEQYF	TGCGCCTCTCGGAGCTCCTACGAGCAGTACTTC
TRBV10-2	-	-	TRBJ1-1	CASREGVNTEAFF	TGCGCCAGCAGGGAGGGTGTGAACACTGAAGCTTTCTTT
TRBV12-5	-	-	TRBJ2-5	CASGFEAETQYF	TGTGCTAGTGGTTTTGAGGCAGAGACCCAGTACTTC
TRBV5-4	-	-	TRBJ2-2	CASNGGAGELFF	TGTGCCAGCAACGGAGGGGCCGGGGAGCTGTTTTTT
TRBV18	TRBD2	once	TRBJ2-1	CASSPSAISGGVEQFF	TGTGCCAGCTCACCCTCGGCCATCAGCGGGGGAGTGGAGCAGTTCTTC
TRBV4-3	TRBD2	-	TRBJ2-1	CASSQEEAGGYNEQFF	TGCGCCAGCAGCCAAGAAGAAGCGGGGGGGTACAATGAGCAGTTCTTC
TRBV18	-	-	TRBJ1-2	CASSPEVPGSNYGYTF	TGTGCCAGCTCACCAGAAGTGCCCGGCAGTAACTATGGCTACACCTTC
TRBV16	-	-	TRBJ1-4	CASSPVTGEKLFF	TGTGCCAGCAGTCCCGTGACAGGAGAAAAACTGTTTTTT
TRBV2	-	-	TRBJ1-3	CASSGGGSGNTIYF	TGTGCCAGCAGTGGGGGTGGCTCTGGAAACACCATATATTTT
TRBV10-2	TRBD1	-	TRBJ1-1	CASSGGQGITEAFF	TGCGCCAGCTCGGGGGGACAGGGGATCACTGAAGCTTTCTTT
TRBV18	-	-	TRBJ1-2	CASSPSPEQSNYGYTF	TGTGCCAGCTCACCCTCGCCGGAACAGAGTAACTATGGCTACACCTTC
TRBV6-5	-	-	TRBJ1-1	CASRDQLNTEAFF	TGTGCCAGCAGGGATCAGCTGAACACTGAAGCTTTCTTT
TRBV7-2	-	-	TRBJ1-1	CASSLRGTYTEAFF	TGTGCCAGCAGCTTAAGAGGGACGTACACTGAAGCTTTCTTT